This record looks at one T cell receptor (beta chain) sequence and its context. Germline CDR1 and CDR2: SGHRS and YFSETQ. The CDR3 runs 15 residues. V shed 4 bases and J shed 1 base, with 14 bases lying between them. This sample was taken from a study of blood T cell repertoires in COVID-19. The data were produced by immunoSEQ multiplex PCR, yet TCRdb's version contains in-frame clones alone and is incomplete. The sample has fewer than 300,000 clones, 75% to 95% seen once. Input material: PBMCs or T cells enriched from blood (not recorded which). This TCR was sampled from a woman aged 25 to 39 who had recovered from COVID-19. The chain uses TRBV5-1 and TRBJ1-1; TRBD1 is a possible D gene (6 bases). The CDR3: CASSRRTDRNTEAFF. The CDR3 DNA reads TGCGCCAGCAGCCGGCGGACAGACAGGAACACTGAAGCTTTCTTT.